This entry lists 31 T cell receptor beta chains sequenced from one sample in a study of shared clonotypes between healthy human individuals. Using immunoSEQ multiplex PCR, the repertoire was profiled, and TCRdb retains in-frame clones only, with some absent. Found here are some 2,100,000 clones, approximately 96% of them singletons; the top ten hold approximately 0.13%. The sequenced sample was naive CD4+ T cells sorted from blood. Subset noted: CD45RA+ positively selected. These receptors all stem from a man younger than 35 in good health.

This rearrangement joins TRBV12-2 to TRBJ2-2; the table names TRBD2, a call not compared with the DNA. TRBV12-2 constitutes a pseudogene. CDR3 length equals 17 residues. This CDR3 reads CASRGPKVSGRTGELFF. CDR3 sequence (DNA): TGTGCAAGTCGCGGACCGAAGGTCTCGGGGAGGACCGGGGAGCTGTTTTTT.

This chain links TRBV9 with TRBJ2-2, with D unclear. CDR1 is SGDLS and CDR2 is YYNGEE in the germline V gene. Trimming pared 0 bases from V and 1 base from J, leaving 7 bases between. CDR3 length: 15 residues. CDR3 sequence reads: CASSVADENTGELFF. CDR3 DNA: TGTGCCAGCAGCGTAGCGGACGAGAACACCGGGGAGCTGTTTTTT.

The chain carries TRBV4-1 and TRBJ2-5, with TRBD1 matching 9 bases. V shed 2 bases and J 5 bases; nucleotides not matched to a gene: 6. The CDR3 extends over 15 amino acids. In germline, CDR1 is MGHRA, CDR2 YSYEKL. CDR3 nucleotide sequence: TGCGCCAGCAGCCAAAACAGGGGGCTCGGTGAGACCCAGTACTTC. Encoded protein: CASSQNRGLGETQYF.

The J gene is TRBJ2-7, the V gene TRBV7-2; TRBD2 aligns across 16 bases. There are 18 residues in the CDR3. V gave up 1 base and J gave up 5 bases; unmatched junction bases: 8. Germline CDR1 and CDR2: SGHTA and FQGNSA. The CDR3 nucleotides read TGTGCCAGCAGCTTAGGGCGGGGACTAGCGGGAGGGATGAACGAGCAGTACTTC. This encodes CASSLGRGLAGGMNEQYF.

The gene calls are TRBV9 and TRBJ2-2, with 8 bases identical to TRBD2. Trimming at V came to 7 bases and at J to 4 bases, leaving 9 bases not matched to a gene. The germline V gene encodes CDR1 SGDLS and CDR2 YYNGEE. The length of the CDR3 is 15 residues. The CDR3 sequence is CASGRWGTSTGELFF. The CDR3 DNA is TGTGCCAGCGGGAGATGGGGGACTAGCACCGGGGAGCTGTTTTTT.

With respect to this clone: The sample holds other DNA sequences that translate to the same CDR3. This chain links TRBV5-1 with TRBJ1-1; 7 bases align to TRBD1. Per the germline V gene, CDR1 is SGHRS and CDR2 is YFSETQ. CDR3 length equals 14 residues. The J segment lost 1 base and the V segment lost 7 bases, leaving 7 bases of the junction unmatched. CDR3 nucleotides: TGCGCCAGCTCGAGACAGGGCGGGAACACTGAAGCTTTCTTT. Its translation: CASSRQGGNTEAFF.

The chain uses TRBV27 and TRBJ1-4; D is possibly TRBD1 (5 bases). The germline V and J ends were trimmed by 4 bases and 7 bases, with 13 bases remaining between them. The germline CDR1 and CDR2 sequences are MNHEY and SMNVEV (reference sequence). This CDR3 is built from 14 residues. CDR3 coding DNA: TGTGCCAGCAGTTCGACAGCCGTAGGTGAAAAACTGTTTTTT. This sequence encodes CASSSTAVGEKLFF.

The CDR3: CASSPLTSTHEQYF. The CDR3 nucleotides read TGTGCCAGCTCACCACTGACTAGTACCCACGAGCAGTACTTC. The rearrangement joins TRBV18 to TRBJ2-7; tentatively, D is TRBD2 (6 bases). This CDR3 is built from 14 residues. Trimming left V 1 base short and J 5 bases short, with 12 bases between. The V gene's germline CDR1 is KGHSH and CDR2 LQKENI.

The rearrangement joins TRBV10-3 to TRBJ2-7; 9 bases match TRBD1. The V and J ends lost 7 bases and 2 bases, in that order; junction bases with no gene match: 6. This CDR3 is built from 14 residues. CDR1 and CDR2 from the germline V gene are ENHRY and SYGVKD. The CDR3 here is CAITRTGATYEQYF. The CDR3 region has the DNA TGTGCCATCACCAGGACAGGGGCTACCTACGAGCAGTACTTC.

Notes on this clone: The same CDR3 can be traced to other DNA sequences in this sample. The CDR3 DNA reads TGTGCCAGCAGCTTAGGGCCAGGGAGCTCTGGAAACACCATATATTTT. Amino acid sequence: CASSLGPGSSGNTIYF. The V call is TRBV7-2, the J call TRBJ1-3; D possibly corresponds to TRBD1 (5 bases). V shed 1 base and J shed 0 bases, with 10 bases lying between them. The CDR3 runs to 16 residues. Per the germline V gene, CDR1 is SGHTA and CDR2 is FQGNSA.

The chain employs TRBV5-1 and TRBJ1-6; D gene ambiguous. V was pared by 0 bases and J by 1 base, with 11 bases between. The CDR3 has 17 residues. Germline values: CDR1 SGHRS, CDR2 YFSETQ. CDR3 region: CASSLGGMGSYNSPLHF. In DNA, the CDR3 is TGCGCCAGCAGCTTGGGAGGGATGGGGTCCTATAATTCACCCCTCCACTTT. Full variable domain (missing parts from reference TRBV5-1 and TRBJ1-6): KAGVTQTPRYLIKTRGQQVTLSCSPISGHRSVSWYQQTPGQGLQFLFEYFSETQRNKGNFPGRFSGRQFSNSRSEMNVSTLELGDSALYLCASSLGGMGSYNSPLHFGNGTRLTVT.

The chain links TRBV5-1 to TRBJ2-7; 8 bases match TRBD1. The germline CDR1 and CDR2 sequences are SGHRS and YFSETQ. V lost 4 bases to trimming and J lost 2 bases; unmatched junction nucleotides: 5. The CDR3 consists of 14 residues. CDR3 in DNA: TGCGCCAGCAGCATCACAGGGGGGCCCTACGAGCAGTACTTC. As protein: CASSITGGPYEQYF.

V is TRBV6-5 and J is TRBJ1-1, with a tentative D call TRBD1 (5 bases). Germline CDR1 is MNHEY and CDR2 is SVGAGI. There are 14 residues in the CDR3. V gave up 2 bases and J gave up 6 bases, with 13 bases separating them. The CDR3: CASSYRGGAAEAFF. DNA for the CDR3: TGTGCCAGCAGTTACCGCGGGGGAGCAGCTGAAGCTTTCTTT.

The genes are TRBV5-6 and TRBJ2-1, with TRBD1 as a possible D gene (6 bases). There are 15 residues in the CDR3. Germline CDR1 SGHDT, CDR2 YYEEEE. V shed 3 bases and J shed 1 base, with 11 bases lying between them. The CDR3 reads CASSWGQGSYNEQFF. In nucleotides, the CDR3 is TGTGCCAGCAGCTGGGGTCAGGGGTCCTACAATGAGCAGTTCTTC.

The CDR3 nucleotides read TGTGCCAGCAGTTACGCGGGAGTATGGGAGACCCAGTACTTC. This sequence encodes CASSYAGVWETQYF. The chain uses TRBV6-5 and TRBJ2-5; 7 nucleotides line up with TRBD2. The junction had 5 bases not matched to a gene; V was cut back by 2 bases and J by 5 bases. CDR3 length: 14 amino acids. Germline values: CDR1 MNHEY, CDR2 SVGAGI.

The CDR3 loop reads CASSNEKPYEQYF. CDR3 DNA: TGTGCCAGTAGTAATGAAAAACCCTACGAGCAGTACTTC. This sequence joins TRBV19 and TRBJ2-7; D is unclear. Germline CDR1 reads LNHDA; CDR2 reads SQIVND (reference sequence). Trimming left V 4 bases short and J 2 bases short, with 9 bases between. This CDR3 spans 13 amino acids.

Of note for this clone: Distinct nucleotide sequences in the sample also encode this CDR3. The CDR3 region is CASSFGGRYEQYF. CDR3 nucleotides: TGTGCCAGCAGTTTTGGGGGGAGGTACGAGCAGTACTTC. The genes are TRBV28 and TRBJ2-7; D is possibly TRBD2 (6 bases). V was pared by 3 bases and J by 4 bases, with 10 bases between. Per germline, CDR1 MDHEN and CDR2 SYDVKM. The CDR3 is 13 residues long.

The chain employs TRBV4-1 and TRBJ2-5, with a possible D match to TRBD1 (6 bases). The CDR3 has 15 amino acids. CDR1 and CDR2 from the germline V gene are MGHRA and YSYEKL. The germline V and J ends were trimmed by 2 bases and 1 base, with 11 bases remaining between them. DNA for the CDR3: TGCGCCAGCAGCCAACAGACAGGTATCCAAGAGACCCAGTACTTC. Protein sequence: CASSQQTGIQETQYF.

The chain uses TRBV6-6 and TRBJ1-4; D unresolved. V shed 6 bases and J shed 6 bases, with 5 bases lying between them. Germline loops: CDR1 MNHNY, CDR2 SVGAGI (reference sequence). The length of the CDR3 is 11 residues. CDR3 region: CASRADEKLFF. CDR3 bases: TGTGCCAGCAGGGCGGATGAAAAACTGTTTTTT.

The V and J genes are TRBV4-2 and TRBJ2-7, with D perhaps matching TRBD1 (5 bases). The CDR3 runs to 15 residues. Germline lookup yields CDR1 LGHNA and CDR2 YNFKEQ. Trimming took 0 bases from V and 3 from J, leaving 12 bases between them. Here the CDR3 reads CASSQDSAGIYEQYF. Here the CDR3 DNA reads TGTGCCAGCAGCCAAGATTCAGCAGGGATCTACGAGCAGTACTTC.

V gene TRBV10-3 combines with J gene TRBJ2-1; D may be TRBD1 (6 bases). Per germline, CDR1 ENHRY and CDR2 SYGVKD. V lost 3 bases and J 5 bases, leaving 14 bases between the germline ends. This CDR3 comprises 15 residues. This CDR3 reads CAISEAAGADNEQFF. DNA for the CDR3: TGTGCCATCAGTGAAGCCGCAGGGGCAGACAATGAGCAGTTCTTC.

The J gene is TRBJ2-5, the V gene TRBV6-1; D might be TRBD1 (6 bases). The CDR3 extends over 16 amino acids. Trimming removed 7 bases from V and 2 bases from J, with 20 bases in between. Per germline, CDR1 MNHNS and CDR2 SASEGT. This CDR3 reads CASNDRQGPIQETQYF. CDR3 in DNA: TGTGCCAGCAATGATAGGCAGGGGCCAATTCAAGAGACCCAGTACTTC.

In the case of this clone: The identical CDR3 is also encoded by other nucleotide sequences in the sample. The V and J genes are TRBV25-1 and TRBJ1-1, with D unresolved. V was pared by 2 bases and J by 0 bases, with 7 bases between. Germline CDR1 and CDR2: MGHDK and SYGVNS. The CDR3 is 14 amino acids. CDR3 bases: TGTGCCAGCAGTGAAACGGGAATGAACACTGAAGCTTTCTTT. This encodes CASSETGMNTEAFF.

The rearrangement uses TRBV6-1 and TRBJ2-7, with D possibly being TRBD1 (6 bases). Germline V gives CDR1 MNHNS, CDR2 SASEGT. V shed 1 base and J shed 9 bases, with 19 bases lying between them. There are 15 residues in the CDR3. The CDR3 DNA is TGTGCCAGCAGTGAAGTAAGGGGGAGTCTACTAGGGCAGTACTTC. Protein sequence: CASSEVRGSLLGQYF.

V is TRBV5-1 and J is TRBJ2-4; 8 nucleotides align to TRBD2. The junction had 9 bases not matched to a gene; V was cut back by 4 bases and J by 15 bases. The CDR3 runs 12 residues. Germline V gene sequence: CDR1 SGHRS, CDR2 YFSETQ. CDR3 loop: CASSPGGSGRYF. The CDR3 DNA sequence: TGCGCCAGCAGCCCCGGAGGGAGCGGGAGGTACTTC.

The rearrangement joins TRBV10-3 to TRBJ1-4; the match to TRBD1 covers 9 bases. The length of the CDR3 is 17 residues. The germline gives CDR1 ENHRY, CDR2 SYGVKD. J lost 7 bases, V lost 0 bases, and 9 bases had no gene match. CDR3 DNA sequence: TGTGCCATCAGTGAGTCATTCCGGGGACAGGGAGGTGAAAAACTGTTTTTT. Amino acid sequence: CAISESFRGQGGEKLFF.

The CDR3 DNA sequence: TGTGCCAGCTCTTCCCGACAACAGGGGATCACTGAAAAACTGTTTTTT. Encoded protein: CASSSRQQGITEKLFF. The chain couples TRBV9 to TRBJ1-4, with 7 positions matching TRBD1. There are 16 residues in the CDR3. Trimming at V came to 7 bases and at J to 7 bases, leaving 16 bases not matched to a gene. Germline CDR1 is SGDLS and CDR2 is YYNGEE.

The rearrangement uses TRBV6-6 and TRBJ1-1; D unresolved. This CDR3 spans 16 amino acids. CDR1 and CDR2 (germline): MNHNY, SVGAGI (reference sequence). Trimming stripped 8 bases from V and 0 bases from J, with 19 bases between. CDR3 DNA sequence: TGTGCCAGCCGATGGTCGGGGATAGGCATGAACACTGAAGCTTTCTTT. Its translation is CASRWSGIGMNTEAFF.

The chain is built from TRBV5-6 and TRBJ1-4; D possibly corresponds to TRBD1 (5 bases). Germline-derived CDR1 and CDR2 are SGHDT and YYEEEE. The CDR3 length is 15 residues. The germline V and J ends were trimmed by 4 bases and 8 bases, with 18 bases remaining between them. The CDR3 DNA is TGTGCCAGCAGCATCTTGGAGGGGTGGGAGGAAAAACTGTTTTTT. This encodes CASSILEGWEEKLFF.

This chain joins TRBV6-6 and TRBJ1-5, with TRBD1 as a possible D gene (5 bases). V lost 0 bases, J lost 8 bases, and 14 bases lay in between. There are 15 residues in the CDR3. Germline V gives CDR1 MNHNY, CDR2 SVGAGI (reference sequence). CDR3 bases: TGTGCCAGCAGTTACTCGTTGACAGATCAGAAGCCCCAGCATTTT. This encodes CASSYSLTDQKPQHF.

V gene TRBV19 combines with J gene TRBJ1-4, with D perhaps TRBD1 (6 bases). V was pared by 5 bases and J by 5 bases, with 12 bases between. The CDR3 has 14 amino acids. Germline-derived CDR1 and CDR2 are LNHDA and SQIVND (reference sequence). CDR3 sequence reads: CASSFGGTNEKLFF. The DNA of the CDR3 is TGTGCCAGTAGTTTTGGGGGCACAAATGAAAAACTGTTTTTT.